What follows are 7 T cell receptor beta chains derived from one specimen sequenced in a study of human T cells and chemical hapten exposure. TCRdb processed the RACE reads anew with MiXCR; each CDR3 protein has one entry. Of about 97,000 distinct CDR3 sequences in the sample, around 25% were seen once. Time point specified: patch test 3, about 24 weeks after DPC sensitization. Indicated treatment: therapeutic diphenylcyclopropenone sensitization with weekly scalp DPC. The source was whole blood, collected in connection with sensitization to the hapten diphenylcyclopropenone (DPC). These receptor sequences come from a man aged 40-49 years with alopecia areata. Some clones in this sample may be carry-over from other donors' samples.

The chain joins TRBV12-3 or TRBV12-4 to TRBJ2-3; D is unclear. V was clipped by 1 base and J by 2 bases, with 7 bases between them. The CDR3 runs 14 residues. The CDR3 nucleotides are TGTGCCAGCAGTTTAGATGGATTCACAGATACGCAGTATTTT. It codes for CASSLDGFTDTQYF.

This clonotype appeared a few times. The chain links TRBV27 to TRBJ2-7; D possibly uses TRBD1 or TRBD2 (5 bases each). There are 14 residues in the CDR3. V lost 5 bases to trimming and J lost 2 bases, with 13 bases between them. From germline, CDR1 is MNHEY and CDR2 SMNVEV (reference sequence). CDR3 residues: CASSPRRGAYEQYF. The CDR3 coding sequence is TGTGCCAGCAGTCCCCGAAGGGGAGCCTACGAGCAGTACTTC.

A few counts support this clonotype. The chain uses TRBV29-1 and TRBJ2-1, with 7 nucleotides matching TRBD2. CDR3 length: 21 residues. After removal of 0 bases from V and 3 bases from J, the junction contained 23 bases not matched to a gene. Germline-derived CDR1 and CDR2 are SQVTM and ANQGSEA. The CDR3 DNA reads as TGCAGCGTTGAAGATCTTGAGCCTAGAGCGGGGAAGCCCTGGGACTACAATGAGCAGTTCTTC. This sequence encodes CSVEDLEPRAGKPWDYNEQFF.

This clonotype was observed a few times. The CDR3: CASSTNRDRGGETQYF. In DNA, the CDR3 is TGTGCCAGCAGTACTAACCGGGACAGGGGAGGAGAGACCCAGTACTTC. The chain has TRBV9 and TRBJ2-5; 10 nucleotides match TRBD1. CDR3 length: 16 residues. J gave up 4 bases and V 5 bases, and 11 bases lay outside the gene matches. Germline V CDR1 and CDR2: SGDLS, YYNGEE.

The V and J genes are TRBV10-3 and TRBJ1-5; perhaps TRBD1 as D (5 bases). Germline loops: CDR1 ENHRY, CDR2 SYGVKD. CDR3 length: 17 amino acids. Trimming pared 2 bases from V and 5 bases from J, leaving 19 bases between. CDR3 sequence reads: CAISEARGPSGDQPQHF. The DNA for the CDR3 is TGTGCCATCAGTGAGGCTAGGGGACCAAGTGGGGATCAGCCCCAGCATTTT.

This clonotype came up once. The V call is TRBV6-1, the J call TRBJ1-4; D remains ambiguous. The germline V and J ends were trimmed by 0 bases and 7 bases, with 6 bases remaining between them. Germline values: CDR1 MNHNS, CDR2 SASEGT. The CDR3 totals 13 residues. The CDR3: CASSEALFEKLFF. The DNA for the CDR3 is TGTGCCAGCAGTGAAGCGCTTTTTGAAAAACTGTTTTTT.

This clonotype was observed a few times. The J gene is TRBJ1-2, the V gene TRBV7-9; D unresolved. Germline lookup yields CDR1 SEHNR and CDR2 FQNEAQ (reference sequence). The ends were cut back, 3 bases at V and 0 bases at J, with 17 bases in the middle. CDR3 length: 17 amino acids. This CDR3 is CASSFSSLRVPNYGYTF. The DNA of the CDR3 is TGTGCCAGCAGCTTCTCCAGCCTGAGGGTCCCTAACTATGGCTACACCTTC.